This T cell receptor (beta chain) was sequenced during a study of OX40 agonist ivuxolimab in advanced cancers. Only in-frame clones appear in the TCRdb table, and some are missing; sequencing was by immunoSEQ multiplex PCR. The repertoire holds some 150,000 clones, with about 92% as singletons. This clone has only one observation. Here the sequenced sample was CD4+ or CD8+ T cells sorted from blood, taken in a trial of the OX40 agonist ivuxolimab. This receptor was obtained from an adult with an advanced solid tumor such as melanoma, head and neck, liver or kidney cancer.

CDR3: CASSHPGQQGANTQYF. The DNA for the CDR3 is TGTGCCAGCAGCCACCCGGGACAACAAGGCGCAAATACGCAGTATTTT. V usage is TRBV11-2 and J usage is TRBJ2-3; the D gene is possibly TRBD1 (6 bases). Germline loops: CDR1 SGHAT, CDR2 FQNNGV. V lost 5 bases and J 7 bases, leaving 22 bases between the germline ends. This CDR3 has 16 residues.